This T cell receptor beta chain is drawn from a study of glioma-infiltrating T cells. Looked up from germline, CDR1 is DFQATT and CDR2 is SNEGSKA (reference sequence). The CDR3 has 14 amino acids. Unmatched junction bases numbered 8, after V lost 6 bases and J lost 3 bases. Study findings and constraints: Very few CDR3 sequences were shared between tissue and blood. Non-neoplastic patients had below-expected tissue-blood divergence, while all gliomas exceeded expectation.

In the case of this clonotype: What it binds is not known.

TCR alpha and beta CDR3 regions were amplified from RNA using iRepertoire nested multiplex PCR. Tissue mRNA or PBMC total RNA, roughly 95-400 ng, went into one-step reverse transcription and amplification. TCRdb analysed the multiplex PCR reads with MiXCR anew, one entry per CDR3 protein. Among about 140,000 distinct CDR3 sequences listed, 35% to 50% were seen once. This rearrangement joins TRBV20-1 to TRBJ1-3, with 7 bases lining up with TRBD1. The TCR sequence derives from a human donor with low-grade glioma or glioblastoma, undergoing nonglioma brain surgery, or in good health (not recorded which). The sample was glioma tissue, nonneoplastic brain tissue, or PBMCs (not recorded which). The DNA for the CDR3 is TGCAGTGCCATTACAGGGGAAGGTGGAAACACCATATATTTT. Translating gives CSAITGEGGNTIYF.